This TCR beta chain derives from a study of blood T cell repertoires in COVID-19. The CDR3 totals 14 residues. The germline CDR1 and CDR2 sequences are LGHDT and YNNKEL (reference sequence). The V gene lost 4 bases and the J gene lost 6 bases, with 10 bases spanning the gap. Cohorts were determined from participant-reported clinical history. Cohort 3 recovered donors had two negative PCRs, clearance, or symptom resolution. Measured with immunoSEQ multiplex PCR; TCRdb has only the in-frame clones, and not every one. Among 150,000 to 200,000 clones, more than 75% were seen once, and the ten largest hold around 6%.

This chain links TRBV3-1 (or the pseudogene TRBV3-2) with TRBJ1-6; D not resolved. The TCR sequence derives from a man aged 40-49 years who had recovered from COVID-19. The sequenced sample was PBMCs or T cells enriched from blood (not recorded which). CDR3 in DNA: TGTGCCAGCAGCCGATCAGAAGTTAATTCACCCCTCCACTTT. It codes for CASSRSEVNSPLHF.